Listed below are T cell receptor beta chains from one sample, sequenced in a study of fetal regulatory T cell absence and autoimmunity. The assay was immunoSEQ multiplex PCR, and TCRdb's table has in-frame clones only and misses some. This table holds roughly 95,000 clones, 72% found once. Sequencing input: pancreas tissue. Receptors originate from a male donor with IPEX syndrome. The CDR3 runs from the conserved cysteine through the conserved F or W. D genes are given only for firm matches. A row's size may be missing; if present it is once, few, many or a size class.

cdr3_aa: CASSLPGGGSYNEQFF; cdr3_nt: TGTGCCAGCAGCTTGCCGGGAGGGGGCTCCTACAATGAGCAGTTCTTC; clone_size: .; j_call: TRBJ2-1; v_call: TRBV5-5; d_call: TRBD2
cdr3_aa: CASSLFISPSLTDTQYF; cdr3_nt: TGTGCCAGCAGCTTGTTTATAAGCCCGTCCCTCACAGATACGCAGTATTTT; clone_size: .; j_call: TRBJ2-3; v_call: TRBV5-5; d_call: .
cdr3_aa: CASSQGGLISYEQYF; cdr3_nt: TGCGCCAGCAGCCAAGGGGGACTTATCTCCTACGAGCAGTACTTC; clone_size: .; j_call: TRBJ2-7; v_call: TRBV4-1; d_call: .
cdr3_aa: CASSDSSPRGNTIYF; cdr3_nt: TGTGCCAGCAGTGACTCGAGTCCGCGCGGAAACACCATATATTTT; clone_size: .; j_call: TRBJ1-3; v_call: TRBV6-4; d_call: .
cdr3_aa: CASRGRGATGTQYF; cdr3_nt: TGTGCCAGCAGGGGGCGGGGGGCGACTGGGACCCAGTACTTC; clone_size: .; j_call: TRBJ2-5; v_call: TRBV6-1; d_call: TRBD2
cdr3_aa: CASTVWGANTIYF; cdr3_nt: TGTGCCAGCACTGTGTGGGGGGCGAACACCATATATTTT; clone_size: .; j_call: TRBJ1-3; v_call: TRBV5-6; d_call: .
cdr3_aa: CASSFGGGAINEQYF; cdr3_nt: TGTGCCAGCAGTTTTGGCGGGGGGGCAATCAACGAGCAGTACTTC; clone_size: .; j_call: TRBJ2-7; v_call: TRBV27; d_call: TRBD2
cdr3_aa: CASSYRSGTSYEQYF; cdr3_nt: TGTGCCAGCAGCTATAGATCGGGGACATCTTACGAGCAGTACTTC; clone_size: .; j_call: TRBJ2-7; v_call: TRBV7-2; d_call: .
cdr3_aa: CASPKGPGGETQYF; cdr3_nt: TGTGCCAGCCCCAAAGGACCAGGGGGAGAGACCCAGTACTTC; clone_size: .; j_call: TRBJ2-5; v_call: TRBV21-1; d_call: .
cdr3_aa: CASSHWDRRNTGELFF; cdr3_nt: TGCGCCAGCAGCCATTGGGACAGGCGGAACACCGGGGAGCTGTTTTTT; clone_size: .; j_call: TRBJ2-2; v_call: TRBV4-1; d_call: TRBD1
cdr3_aa: CASTPTGAGEKLFF; cdr3_nt: TGTGCCAGTACTCCGACAGGGGCGGGGGAAAAACTGTTTTTT; clone_size: few; j_call: TRBJ1-4; v_call: TRBV19; d_call: TRBD1
cdr3_aa: CASSAMGQGSYEQYF; cdr3_nt: TGTGCCAGCAGTGCGATGGGACAGGGGAGCTACGAGCAGTACTTC; clone_size: .; j_call: TRBJ2-7; v_call: TRBV6-5; d_call: TRBD1
cdr3_aa: CASSVHTGESYNEQFF; cdr3_nt: TGTGCCAGCAGCGTACACACAGGGGAATCGTACAATGAGCAGTTCTTC; clone_size: .; j_call: TRBJ2-1; v_call: TRBV9; d_call: TRBD1
cdr3_aa: CASSSQGDSGELFF; cdr3_nt: TGTGCCAGCAGCTCCCAAGGAGACTCCGGGGAGCTGTTTTTT; clone_size: .; j_call: TRBJ2-2; v_call: TRBV11-3; d_call: .
cdr3_aa: CASSEYAAYEQYF; cdr3_nt: TGTGCCAGCAGTGAGTACGCAGCCTACGAGCAGTACTTC; clone_size: .; j_call: TRBJ2-7; v_call: TRBV6-5; d_call: .
cdr3_aa: CASSPARGFRNEQYF; cdr3_nt: TGTGCCAGCAGCCCGGCCAGGGGTTTTAGGAACGAGCAGTACTTC; clone_size: .; j_call: TRBJ2-7; v_call: TRBV2; d_call: .
cdr3_aa: CASSLQGRGYTF; cdr3_nt: TGCGCCAGCAGCTTGCAGGGGCGTGGCTACACCTTC; clone_size: few; j_call: TRBJ1-2; v_call: TRBV5-1; d_call: .
cdr3_aa: CASSYRSRGWQYF; cdr3_nt: TGTGCCAGCAGTTACAGGTCTAGAGGCTGGCAGTACTTC; clone_size: .; j_call: TRBJ2-7; v_call: TRBV6-5; d_call: .
cdr3_aa: CASSLAGTPNTGELFF; cdr3_nt: TGTGCCAGCAGCTTAGCTGGCACCCCGAACACCGGGGAGCTGTTTTTT; clone_size: .; j_call: TRBJ2-2; v_call: TRBV7-9; d_call: .
cdr3_aa: CASRGDREGGYSNQPQHF; cdr3_nt: TGCGCCAGCAGGGGGGACAGGGAAGGGGGTTATAGCAATCAGCCCCAGCATTTT; clone_size: .; j_call: TRBJ1-5; v_call: TRBV10-1; d_call: TRBD1
cdr3_aa: CASSLGGHYGYTF; cdr3_nt: TGTGCCAGCAGCTTAGGGGGACACTATGGCTACACCTTC; clone_size: .; j_call: TRBJ1-2; v_call: TRBV7-9; d_call: .
cdr3_aa: CASRQGERYEQYF; cdr3_nt: TGTGCCAGCAGACAGGGGGAAAGGTACGAGCAGTACTTC; clone_size: .; j_call: TRBJ2-7; v_call: TRBV6-5; d_call: TRBD1
cdr3_aa: CSVEETGTSGTYNEQFF; cdr3_nt: TGCAGCGTTGAAGAAACAGGGACTAGCGGGACCTACAATGAGCAGTTCTTC; clone_size: .; j_call: TRBJ2-1; v_call: TRBV29-1; d_call: TRBD2
cdr3_aa: CASRRDRGIFGYTF; cdr3_nt: TGTGCCAGCAGAAGGGACAGGGGAATCTTTGGCTACACCTTC; clone_size: .; j_call: TRBJ1-2; v_call: TRBV5-8; d_call: TRBD1
cdr3_aa: CASSLAIGRGSYEQYF; cdr3_nt: TGTGCCAGCAGCTTAGCTATCGGGCGGGGGTCCTACGAGCAGTACTTC; clone_size: .; j_call: TRBJ2-7; v_call: TRBV7-6; d_call: TRBD2
cdr3_aa: CASSISYLNTEAFF; cdr3_nt: TGTGCCAGTAGTATAAGCTACTTGAACACTGAAGCTTTCTTT; clone_size: .; j_call: TRBJ1-1; v_call: TRBV19; d_call: .
cdr3_aa: CASSIPGGGHEQFF; cdr3_nt: TGTGCCAGTAGTATCCCGGGGGGCGGCCATGAGCAGTTCTTC; clone_size: .; j_call: TRBJ2-1; v_call: TRBV19; d_call: .
cdr3_aa: CASSVLAGGGETQYF; cdr3_nt: TGTGCCAGTAGTGTACTAGCGGGGGGTGGTGAGACCCAGTACTTC; clone_size: .; j_call: TRBJ2-5; v_call: TRBV19; d_call: TRBD2
cdr3_aa: CSVARGLVYEQFF; cdr3_nt: TGCAGCGTTGCCCGCGGCCTAGTCTATGAGCAGTTCTTC; clone_size: .; j_call: TRBJ2-1; v_call: TRBV29-1; d_call: .
cdr3_aa: CASSDVAGHPYEQYF; cdr3_nt: TGTGCCAGCAGTGACGTGGCAGGGCACCCCTACGAGCAGTACTTC; clone_size: .; j_call: TRBJ2-7; v_call: TRBV2; d_call: .
cdr3_aa: CASSGDYNEQFF; cdr3_nt: TGTGCCAGCAGTGGGGACTACAATGAGCAGTTCTTC; clone_size: .; j_call: TRBJ2-1; v_call: TRBV2; d_call: .
cdr3_aa: CASSGGGQGNQPQHF; cdr3_nt: TGTGCCAGCAGTGGCGGGGGACAGGGCAATCAGCCCCAGCATTTT; clone_size: .; j_call: TRBJ1-5; v_call: TRBV6-1; d_call: TRBD1
cdr3_aa: CASSERRGLGYEQYF; cdr3_nt: TGTGCCAGCAGCGAGAGGAGGGGCCTTGGGTACGAGCAGTACTTC; clone_size: .; j_call: TRBJ2-7; v_call: TRBV7-2; d_call: .
cdr3_aa: CASSPLDGWAYNEQFF; cdr3_nt: TGTGCCAGCAGCCCCCTAGATGGGTGGGCCTACAATGAGCAGTTCTTC; clone_size: .; j_call: TRBJ2-1; v_call: TRBV7-8; d_call: .
cdr3_aa: CASSLVAGGPADTQYF; cdr3_nt: TGTGCCAGCAGCTTAGTCGCGGGGGGGCCGGCAGATACGCAGTATTTT; clone_size: .; j_call: TRBJ2-3; v_call: TRBV7-2; d_call: TRBD2
cdr3_aa: CASSSQGTNTGELFF; cdr3_nt: TGTGCCAGCAGCTCACAGGGGACGAACACCGGGGAGCTGTTTTTT; clone_size: few; j_call: TRBJ2-2; v_call: TRBV11-3; d_call: TRBD1
cdr3_aa: CASSQDRGRRNTEAFF; cdr3_nt: TGCGCCAGCAGCCAAGATAGAGGCAGGAGGAACACTGAAGCTTTCTTT; clone_size: .; j_call: TRBJ1-1; v_call: TRBV4-1; d_call: .
cdr3_aa: CASSDPPGTAETQYF; cdr3_nt: TGTGCCAGCAGTGACCCCCCAGGCACAGCAGAGACCCAGTACTTC; clone_size: .; j_call: TRBJ2-5; v_call: TRBV2; d_call: .
cdr3_aa: CSVEGQTYEQYF; cdr3_nt: TGCAGCGTTGAAGGACAAACCTACGAGCAGTACTTC; clone_size: .; j_call: TRBJ2-7; v_call: TRBV29-1; d_call: .
cdr3_aa: CASSWTGTGAYEQYF; cdr3_nt: TGCGCCAGCAGCTGGACCGGGACAGGGGCCTACGAGCAGTACTTC; clone_size: .; j_call: TRBJ2-7; v_call: TRBV5-1; d_call: TRBD1
cdr3_aa: CASTVLASGKLEMSYEQYF; cdr3_nt: TGTGCCAGTACCGTTTTAGCTAGCGGGAAGCTCGAAATGTCCTACGAGCAGTACTTC; clone_size: .; j_call: TRBJ2-7; v_call: TRBV12-1; d_call: .
cdr3_aa: CASSQGQDNSPLHF; cdr3_nt: TGCGCCAGCAGCCAAGGACAGGATAATTCACCCCTCCACTTT; clone_size: .; j_call: TRBJ1-6; v_call: TRBV4-3; d_call: .
cdr3_aa: CASTSGLAGVRETQYF; cdr3_nt: TGTGCCAGCACCTCAGGACTAGCGGGAGTACGGGAGACCCAGTACTTC; clone_size: .; j_call: TRBJ2-5; v_call: TRBV7-2; d_call: TRBD2
cdr3_aa: CASSQDAGELFF; cdr3_nt: TGTGCCAGCAGCCAAGATGCCGGGGAGCTGTTTTTT; clone_size: .; j_call: TRBJ2-2; v_call: TRBV4-2; d_call: .
cdr3_aa: CAWSVRRGGCEQYF; cdr3_nt: TGTGCCTGGAGTGTACGACGGGGGGGTTGTGAGCAGTACTTC; clone_size: .; j_call: TRBJ2-7; v_call: TRBV30; d_call: TRBD2
cdr3_aa: CASSMKREISDEQFF; cdr3_nt: TGTGCCAGTAGTATGAAGCGGGAGATATCCGATGAGCAGTTCTTC; clone_size: .; j_call: TRBJ2-1; v_call: TRBV19; d_call: TRBD2
cdr3_aa: CASSLQPNTEAFF; cdr3_nt: TGTGCCAGCAGCCTCCAGCCGAACACTGAAGCTTTCTTT; clone_size: .; j_call: TRBJ1-1; v_call: TRBV11-3; d_call: .
cdr3_aa: CASSDWGRSSYEQYF; cdr3_nt: TGTGCCAGCAGTGATTGGGGCAGGAGCTCCTACGAGCAGTACTTC; clone_size: few; j_call: TRBJ2-7; v_call: TRBV2; d_call: .
cdr3_aa: CASSLFWEGGIADTQYF; cdr3_nt: TGTGCCAGCAGCTTATTTTGGGAGGGAGGGATCGCAGATACGCAGTATTTT; clone_size: .; j_call: TRBJ2-3; v_call: TRBV7-2; d_call: TRBD2
cdr3_aa: CASSLGLAGVNEQYF; cdr3_nt: TGTGCCAGCAGCTTAGGACTAGCGGGAGTAAACGAGCAGTACTTC; clone_size: .; j_call: TRBJ2-7; v_call: TRBV7-6; d_call: TRBD2
cdr3_aa: CASSISGQGARNQPQHF; cdr3_nt: TGTGCCAGTAGTATAAGCGGACAGGGGGCCCGCAATCAGCCCCAGCATTTT; clone_size: .; j_call: TRBJ1-5; v_call: TRBV19; d_call: TRBD1
cdr3_aa: CASSLGTSGGGANVLTF; cdr3_nt: TGTGCCAGCAGCTTAGGGACTAGCGGGGGTGGGGCCAACGTCCTGACTTTC; clone_size: .; j_call: TRBJ2-6; v_call: TRBV7-2; d_call: TRBD2